This T cell receptor beta chain was profiled in a study of post-analysis software for immune sequencing data. The wider study: Patients with relapsing-remitting, secondary progressive and progressive-relapsing multiple sclerosis courses were all represented.

In its sample, this clonotype was seen a few times. The antigen is not known. Unique molecular identifiers tagged the TCR beta cDNA libraries. MiXCR was run by TCRdb on the PCR reads, yielding one entry per CDR3 protein. The sample shows almost 700,000 distinct CDR3 sequences, approximately 59% of them seen only once. Study outcomes and limitations: Elevated frequency relative to controls characterized several TRBV segments in patients, TRBV5-6, TRBV5-1 and TRBV20-1 among them. Analysis by F measure revealed that same-batch samples clustered strongly together.

The length of the CDR3 is 15 residues. The germline V gene has CDR1 MGHRA and CDR2 YSYEKL. V lost 1 base to trimming and J lost 8 bases, with 15 bases between them. Sequences were obtained from blood. This receptor was taken from a girl aged 2-10 years with multiple sclerosis. This rearrangement joins TRBV4-1 to TRBJ2-1; D ambiguous. The CDR3: CASSQVGTSVDEQFF. The CDR3, as DNA: TGCGCCAGCAGCCAAGTGGGAACCTCCGTCGATGAGCAGTTCTTC.